The entry below gives a single T cell receptor beta chain sequence along with its context. The data were taken from a study of cytomegalovirus exposure and HLA in healthy donors. Germline V gives CDR1 SGHRS, CDR2 YFSETQ. This CDR3 spans 15 amino acids. With 0 bases removed from V and 2 bases from J, the gap between germline ends came to 8 bases. In the PCR, 60 Vbeta and 13 Jbeta primers were used. The table came from immunoSEQ multiplex PCR; TCRdb's copy has only in-frame clones and leaves some out. The top ten clones hold under 2% of a sample with 120,000 to 150,000 clones, 65% to 80% of them seen once.

The TCR sequence derives from a woman in her twenties or thirties in good health and CMV-seronegative. The sequenced sample consisted of PBMCs. The V gene is TRBV5-1, the J gene TRBJ2-2; D might be TRBD1 (5 bases). The CDR3 is CASSLVGANTGELFF. In DNA, the CDR3 is TGCGCCAGCAGCTTGGTAGGGGCCAACACCGGGGAGCTGTTTTTT.